A single sample gave rise to the 19 T cell receptor beta chains below, sequenced in a study of blood T cell repertoires in COVID-19. This table comes from immunoSEQ multiplex PCR, and its TCRdb copy is limited to in-frame clones, with some not included. Here the sample spans approximately 240,000 clones, roughly 86% being singletons. The sample taken for sequencing was peripheral blood. The receptors shown here come from a man between 50 and 59 years old with acute or convalescent COVID-19.

The rearrangement links TRBV29-1 to TRBJ2-5; tentative D call: TRBD1 (5 bases). The CDR3 sequence is 12 residues long. From germline, CDR1 is SQVTM and CDR2 ANQGSEA. Trimming took off 6 bases at V and 1 base at J, with 9 bases between the two ends. DNA for the CDR3: TGCAGCGTGACAGAATTCCAAGAGACCCAGTACTTC. The encoded protein is CSVTEFQETQYF.

The chain combines TRBV30 with TRBJ2-1, with a possible D match to TRBD2 (6 bases). Deletions cut 1 base from V and 0 bases from J, with 13 bases between. This CDR3 is 16 amino acids long. The germline gives CDR1 GTSNPN, CDR2 SVGIG (reference sequence). CDR3 coding DNA: TGTGCCTGGAGTGGTTTGGCGGGGAGCTCCTACAATGAGCAGTTCTTC. It yields the protein CAWSGLAGSSYNEQFF.

The sample holds one count of this clone. This sequence joins TRBV7-6 and TRBJ2-5; no firm D call. The CDR3 contains 14 residues. Germline CDR1 reads SGHVS; CDR2 reads FNYEAQ. Trimming shortened V by 2 bases and J by 1 base, and 8 bases separated the two germline ends. This chain's CDR3 is CASSLRWSQETQYF. The DNA for the CDR3 is TGTGCCAGCAGCTTAAGGTGGAGCCAAGAGACCCAGTACTTC.

CDR3 region: CATSPPGRGEKQFF. CDR3 sequence (DNA): TGTGCCACCAGCCCCCCCGGGCGGGGGGAAAAGCAGTTCTTC. This sequence joins TRBV24-1 and TRBJ2-1; 8 positions match TRBD2. V trimming: 7 bases; J trimming: 11 bases; junction bases outside the gene matches: 12. From germline, CDR1 is KGHDR and CDR2 SFDVKD. The CDR3 loop spans 14 amino acids.

The genes are TRBV6-5 and TRBJ1-2; D unclear. Deletions cut 5 bases from V and 4 bases from J, with 14 bases between. Germline V gene lookup returns CDR1 MNHEY and CDR2 SVGAGI. This CDR3 spans 14 amino acids. The CDR3 DNA is TGTGCCAGCAGTCCCGAGCCCAGGCCCTATGGCTACACCTTC. It translates to CASSPEPRPYGYTF.

V usage is TRBV7-8 and J usage is TRBJ2-7, with TRBD1 matching over 9 bases. This CDR3 is built from 17 residues. CDR1 and CDR2 (germline): SGHVS, FQNEAQ. V lost 1 base, J lost 5 bases, and 12 bases stayed unmatched. The CDR3: CASSLEGWGTGKNEQYF. The CDR3 DNA sequence: TGTGCCAGCAGCTTAGAAGGCTGGGGGACAGGGAAGAACGAGCAGTACTTC.

This chain joins TRBV9 and TRBJ2-3; tentatively, D is TRBD2 (5 bases). V gave up 3 bases and J gave up 4 bases, with 15 bases separating them. From germline, CDR1 is SGDLS and CDR2 YYNGEE. The CDR3 contains 15 residues. CDR3 sequence: CASSATILSADTQYF. CDR3 nucleotide sequence: TGTGCCAGCAGCGCGACTATCCTCAGCGCAGATACGCAGTATTTT. The full variable domain, its missing parts supplied by reference TRBV9 and TRBJ2-3, is DSGVTQTPKHLITATGQRVTLRCSPRSGDLSVYWYQQSLDQGLQFLIQYYNGEERAKGNILERFSAQQFPDLHSELNLSSLELGDSALYFCASSATILSADTQYFGPGTRLTVL.

The chain employs TRBV10-1 and TRBJ2-7; the match to TRBD1 covers 10 bases. The ends lost 0 bases at V and 5 bases at J; junction bases unmatched: 4. The CDR3 consists of 15 residues. Germline V CDR1 and CDR2: WNHNN, SYGVQD (reference sequence). The CDR3 nucleotides are TGCGCCAGCAGTGAGTCAAGCGACAGGGGGCACGAGCAGTACTTC. Amino acids: CASSESSDRGHEQYF.

V and J are TRBV5-8 and TRBJ2-5; D might be TRBD2 (7 bases). CDR1 SGHTS and CDR2 YDEGEE come from the germline V gene. V was clipped by 1 base and J by 5 bases, with 21 bases between them. The CDR3 is made up of 17 amino acids. CDR3 nucleotides: TGTGCCAGCAGCTTGAAGGTTGGAGGGGGGGCCTCCGAGACCCAGTACTTC. Amino acids: CASSLKVGGGASETQYF. Full variable domain (missing parts from reference TRBV5-8 and TRBJ2-5): EAGVTQSPTHLIKTRGQQATLRCSPISGHTSVYWYQQALGLGLQFLLWYDEGEERNRGNFPPRFSGRQFPNYSSELNVNALELEDSALYLCASSLKVGGGASETQYFGPGTRLLVL.

V gene TRBV28 combines with J gene TRBJ1-2, with 9 bases fitting TRBD1. Germline V gene lookup returns CDR1 MDHEN and CDR2 SYDVKM. The V and J ends lost 7 bases and 4 bases, in that order; junction bases with no gene match: 10. The CDR3 loop spans 15 amino acids. The CDR3 is CASNKWDRVSYGYTF. As DNA, the CDR3 is TGTGCCAGCAATAAATGGGACAGGGTTTCCTATGGCTACACCTTC.

The genes are TRBV9 and TRBJ2-5; 10 nucleotides line up with TRBD1. The CDR3 covers 14 residues. V trimming: 0 bases; J trimming: 6 bases; junction bases outside the gene matches: 2. CDR1 and CDR2 from the germline V gene are SGDLS and YYNGEE. DNA for the CDR3: TGTGCCAGCAGCGTAGAGGGACAGGGGCAGACCCAGTACTTC. It specifies CASSVEGQGQTQYF.

V is TRBV6-5 and J is TRBJ1-1, with unresolved D. The CDR3 spans 12 residues. Trimming shortened V by 6 bases and J by 6 bases, and 11 bases separated the two germline ends. Germline CDR1 and CDR2: MNHEY and SVGAGI. CDR3 in DNA: TGTGCCAGCAGCATAAACGGGGCTGAAGCTTTCTTT. Residues: CASSINGAEAFF.

This clone was observed a single time. In DNA form, the CDR3 reads TGTGCCAGCAGCTTAGGACTAGCGGGAGTGAAGGAGCAGTTCTTC. This translates into CASSLGLAGVKEQFF. The V gene is TRBV7-9, the J gene TRBJ2-1; 12 bases match TRBD2. Losses at the gene ends were 1 base for V and 10 bases for J; bases not matched to a gene: 5. The CDR3 is 15 residues long. In germline, CDR1 is SEHNR, CDR2 FQNEAQ (reference sequence).

The chain employs TRBV9 and TRBJ2-5, with TRBD2 matching 8 bases. Germline-derived CDR1 and CDR2 are SGDLS and YYNGEE. Unmatched junction bases numbered 7, after V lost 0 bases and J lost 3 bases. The CDR3 covers 16 residues. The CDR3 sequence: CASSVARLATEETQYF. The DNA for the CDR3 is TGTGCCAGCAGCGTAGCTAGACTAGCGACAGAAGAGACCCAGTACTTC.

V is TRBV25-1 and J is TRBJ2-2; D remains ambiguous. From germline, CDR1 is MGHDK and CDR2 SYGVNS. The CDR3 extends over 13 amino acids. Deletions cut 6 bases from V and 5 bases from J, with 10 bases between. The CDR3 is CASRKIGTGELFF. The DNA of the CDR3 is TGTGCCAGCAGGAAAATCGGGACCGGGGAGCTGTTTTTT.

This chain links TRBV19 with TRBJ2-1; 11 nucleotides match TRBD2. Per germline, CDR1 LNHDA and CDR2 SQIVND (reference sequence). This CDR3 is 16 amino acids long. The V gene end was trimmed by 1 base and the J gene end by 8 bases; junction bases not matched to a gene: 7. The CDR3 spells CASSIGSSGGIYEQFF. As DNA, the CDR3 is TGTGCCAGTAGTATAGGGTCTAGCGGGGGGATCTATGAGCAGTTCTTC. The full variable domain, with the rest looked up from reference TRBV19 and TRBJ2-1, is DGGITQSPKYLFRKEGQNVTLSCEQNLNHDAMYWYRQDPGQGLRLIYYSQIVNDFQKGDIAEGYSVSREKKESFPLTVTSAQKNPTAFYLCASSIGSSGGIYEQFFGPGTRLTVL.

The chain carries TRBV28 and TRBJ1-4, with 8 bases lining up with TRBD1. V lost 5 bases, J lost 1 base, and 3 bases stayed unmatched. Germline CDR1 reads MDHEN; CDR2 reads SYDVKM. CDR3 length: 15 amino acids. CDR3 bases: TGTGCCAGCAGTCAGGGGACAGGAACTAATGAAAAACTGTTTTTT. This codes for CASSQGTGTNEKLFF.

The chain links TRBV15 to TRBJ1-2; 9 bases are shared with TRBD1. The CDR3 runs 14 residues. The V segment lost 3 bases and the J segment 7 bases; nucleotides outside the gene matches: 6. Germline V gene data show CDR1 as LNHNV and CDR2 as YYDKDF (reference sequence). The CDR3 loop reads CATSSDRGGFGYTF. As DNA, the CDR3 is TGTGCCACCAGCAGCGACAGGGGGGGATTTGGCTACACCTTC.

The chain carries TRBV11-2 and TRBJ2-7, with D possibly being TRBD2 (6 bases). V was clipped by 3 bases and J by 1 base, with 16 bases between them. This CDR3 is built from 16 residues. Germline CDR1 is SGHAT and CDR2 is FQNNGV. This chain's CDR3 is CASSLSPGAASYEQYF. DNA for the CDR3: TGTGCCAGCAGCTTGTCTCCGGGAGCCGCGTCCTACGAGCAGTACTTC. The complete variable domain, with remaining parts taken from reference TRBV11-2 and TRBJ2-7, reads EAGVAQSPRYKIIEKRQSVAFWCNPISGHATLYWYQQILGQGPKLLIQFQNNGVVDDSQLPKDRFSAERLKGVDSTLKIQPAKLEDSAVYLCASSLSPGAASYEQYFGPGTRLTVT.